This T cell receptor beta chain was sequenced during a study of spatial heterogeneity in lung cancer. CDR3 length equals 13 residues. V was shortened by 0 bases and J by 10 bases, with 10 bases between the two germline ends. Germline V gene sequence: CDR1 LNHNV, CDR2 YYDKDF (reference sequence). Stated time point: blood at routine non-recurrence follow-up after resection. TCRs were sequenced from unsorted whole RNA of tumor, nontumor lung or PBMC. TCRdb called the 5' RACE reads again in MiXCR, with one record for every CDR3 protein. The repertoire consists of more than 95,000 distinct CDR3 sequences, with 12% occurring once and the leading ten covering roughly 17%.

This TCR derives from a male donor with early-stage non-small cell lung cancer. This chain joins TRBV15 and TRBJ2-1; no clear D gene. The sample here was PBMCs, taken at follow-up. The CDR3 here is CATSRDQKGEQFF. CDR3 nucleotides: TGTGCCACCAGCAGAGACCAGAAAGGAGAGCAGTTCTTC.